The following is a TCR beta chain sequence with its context. This could be a read error, since a much larger clone is one nucleotide away. The sample is drawn from a study of glioma-infiltrating T cells. The iRepertoire nested amplicon-rescue multiplex PCR amplified TCR alpha and beta CDR3s from RNA. Tissue mRNA or PBMC total RNA, roughly 85-450 ng, went into one-step reverse transcription and amplification. One entry per CDR3 protein, called by TCRdb with MiXCR from the multiplex PCR reads. Found here are under 200,000 distinct CDR3 sequences, more than 35% of them singletons; the top ten hold 5.2%. In germline, CDR1 is MDHEN, CDR2 SYDVKM. Trimming stripped 9 bases from V and 6 bases from J, with 21 bases between. The CDR3 contains 14 residues.

Sequenced input: glioma tissue, nonneoplastic brain tissue, or PBMCs (not recorded which). The chain joins TRBV28 to TRBJ2-7; TRBD2 might be the D (6 bases). The clonotype originates from a human donor with low-grade glioma or glioblastoma, undergoing nonglioma brain surgery, or in good health (not recorded which). The CDR3 bases are TGTGCCAGAACCCCGGGCGGGGTTGCACCCGAGCAGTACTTC. Translation gives CARTPGGVAPEQYF.